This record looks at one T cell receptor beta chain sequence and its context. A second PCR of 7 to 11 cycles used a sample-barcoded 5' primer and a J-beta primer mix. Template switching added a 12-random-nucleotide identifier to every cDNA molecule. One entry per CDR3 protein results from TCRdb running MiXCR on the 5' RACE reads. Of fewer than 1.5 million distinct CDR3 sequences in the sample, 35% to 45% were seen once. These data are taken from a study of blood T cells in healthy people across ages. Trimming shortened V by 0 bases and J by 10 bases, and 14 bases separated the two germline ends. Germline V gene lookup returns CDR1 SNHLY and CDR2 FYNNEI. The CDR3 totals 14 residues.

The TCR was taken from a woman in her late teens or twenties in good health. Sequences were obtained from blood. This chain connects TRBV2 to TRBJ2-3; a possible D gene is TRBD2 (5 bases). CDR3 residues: CASSEALLEVPQYF. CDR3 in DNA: TGTGCCAGCAGTGAAGCGCTTCTGGAGGTTCCGCAGTATTTT.